The entry that follows covers one T cell receptor beta chain sequence. Trimming stripped 5 bases from V and 7 bases from J, with 8 bases between. Germline CDR1 SGHTA, CDR2 FQGTGA. The CDR3 contains 11 residues. The entry originates in a study of blood T cell repertoires in COVID-19. Study-wide background: The United States, Italy and Spain were the sources of the acute and convalescent COVID-19 samples. Nucleic acid was either cDNA or gDNA, and it came from T cells, B-cell-depleted T cells, or PBMCs.

Here immunoSEQ multiplex PCR was the method, and the copy in TCRdb shows in-frame clones only, minus some. The sample holds 470,000 or so clones, 87% seen once. This TCR derives from a woman aged 18-30 years with acute COVID-19. V and J are TRBV7-3 and TRBJ1-2; no firm D call. The sequencing sample was made of PBMCs or T cells enriched from blood (not recorded which). The CDR3 nucleotides read TGTGCCAGCAGCACGCGGGGTGGCTACACCTTC. It codes for CASSTRGGYTF.